This T cell receptor beta chain was captured by sequencing in a study of molecular identifiers for immune sequencing clone quantification. Naive CD8 T cells were picked out by sorting for CD8+CD4-CCR7+CD45RA+. Whole-study findings and limits: Clones of above 20 RNA copies carried over 99% of effector molecules; in naive cells they carried under 1%.

Previously described methods and listed TCR primers were used for bulk TCR libraries. TCRdb ran MiXCR on the PCR reads and lists one entry per CDR3 protein. The sample consists of hundreds of thousands of distinct CDR3 sequences, about 25% of them appearing once. The germline V gene encodes CDR1 SQVTM and CDR2 ANQGSEA. The CDR3 contains 14 residues. Trimming stripped 0 bases from V and 3 bases from J, with 12 bases between. On this clonotype itself: Its antigen is still unknown.

The rearrangement uses TRBV29-1 and TRBJ2-7; no reliable D call. The sequence came from a human donor in good health. Some libraries in this study had Jurkat cell RNA spiked in. Sequencing was done on a sample of naive CD8+ T cells from blood, with Jurkat cell RNA spiked in. Subset indicated: FACS-sorted CD8+CD4-CCR7+CD45RA+ naive T cells. CDR3 region: CSVEERAKGYEQYF. CDR3 nucleotide sequence: TGCAGCGTTGAAGAACGGGCCAAGGGCTACGAGCAGTACTTC.